This TCR beta chain was sequenced during a study of cytomegalovirus exposure and HLA in healthy donors. This clone occurred once. Its antigen remains unidentified. With 60 Vbeta and 13 Jbeta primers, the PCR was carried out. This table comes from immunoSEQ multiplex PCR, and its TCRdb copy is limited to in-frame clones, with some not included. The sample lists about 160,000 clones; roughly 83% were seen once. General study points: The authors enumerated over 150 TCR beta chains as linked to cytomegalovirus. Sequences of the TCR beta chain were said to predict the HLA-A and HLA-B alleles of most subjects accurately. Sequencing likely caused a cluster of highly shared sequence variants.

Sample: PBMCs. The TCR comes from a man between 25 and 39 years old in good health and CMV-seronegative.

This CDR3 reads CASSLSAGRNNEQFF. CDR3 nucleotides: TGTGCCAGCAGCTTATCGGCGGGACGAAACAATGAGCAGTTCTTC. The rearrangement joins TRBV7-9 to TRBJ2-1; a possible D gene is TRBD2 (6 bases). The CDR3 is 15 amino acids. The germline gives CDR1 SEHNR, CDR2 FQNEAQ (reference sequence). Trimming removed 2 bases at V and 5 bases at J, with 13 bases between.